A single sample gave rise to the 25 T cell receptor beta chains below, sequenced in a study of tumor-infiltrating lymphocytes in localized non-small cell lung cancer. Here immunoSEQ multiplex PCR was the method, and the copy in TCRdb shows in-frame clones only, minus some. The sample holds some 6,700 clones, roughly 70% seen once. Sequences were obtained from lung tumor tissue. These receptors were collected from a human donor with non-small cell lung cancer.

The chain couples TRBV30 to TRBJ1-1; 9 bases line up with TRBD1. V lost 0 bases to trimming and J lost 6 bases; unmatched junction nucleotides: 8. The CDR3 covers 15 residues. Germline V CDR1 and CDR2: GTSNPN, SVGIG (reference sequence). The CDR3 sequence is CAWSVGRTGVAEAFF. CDR3 bases: TGTGCCTGGAGTGTAGGGAGGACAGGGGTTGCTGAAGCTTTCTTT.

The chain joins TRBV5-1 to TRBJ2-7; tentatively, D is TRBD1 or TRBD2 (5 bases each). V dropped 0 bases and J dropped 1 base, with 11 bases sitting between them. The germline V gene encodes CDR1 SGHRS and CDR2 YFSETQ. The CDR3 runs 15 residues. CDR3 coding DNA: TGCGCCAGCAGCTTGGTAGGGGACCATTCCTACGAGCAGTACTTC. Its translation is CASSLVGDHSYEQYF.

The gene calls are TRBV14 and TRBJ2-2, with 7 bases aligning to TRBD2. The CDR3 has 16 amino acids. Germline CDR1 reads SGHDN; CDR2 reads FVKESK. J gave up 1 base and V 2 bases, and 4 bases lay outside the gene matches. CDR3 coding DNA: TGTGCCAGCAGCCAAAGCGGGACGTTGAACACCGGGGAGCTGTTTTTT. Protein: CASSQSGTLNTGELFF.

This sequence joins TRBV10-1 and TRBJ1-4, with D possibly being TRBD1 (6 bases). CDR1 WNHNN and CDR2 SYGVQD come from the germline V gene (reference sequence). This CDR3 comprises 13 residues. Trimming shortened V by 4 bases and J by 8 bases, and 11 bases separated the two germline ends. The CDR3 sequence is CASSVAGDEKLFF. CDR3 DNA: TGCGCCAGCAGTGTGGCAGGGGACGAAAAACTGTTTTTT.

The chain is built from TRBV2 and TRBJ1-2, with D possibly TRBD1 on 5 matching bases. The CDR3 loop spans 13 amino acids. Trimming cost V 4 bases and J 9 bases, with 15 bases left between them. CDR1 is SNHLY, CDR2 FYNNEI, per germline. This CDR3 reads CASSGVTGARYTF. CDR3 DNA: TGTGCCAGCAGTGGGGTCACTGGGGCTCGCTACACCTTC.

The rearrangement links TRBV5-1 to TRBJ2-1, with a possible D match to TRBD2 (5 bases). The ends were cut back, 6 bases at V and 3 bases at J, with 16 bases in the middle. The CDR3 is 15 amino acids. CDR1 and CDR2 from the germline V gene are SGHRS and YFSETQ. The CDR3 region has the DNA TGCGCCAGCAAGAAAGCGGACGACCGCTACAATGAGCAGTTCTTC. Encoded protein: CASKKADDRYNEQFF.

This clone was counted between two and nine times. V and J are TRBV11-3 and TRBJ2-7; D unclear. Trimming shortened V by 0 bases and J by 1 base, and 10 bases separated the two germline ends. The CDR3 covers 15 residues. Per the germline V gene, CDR1 is SGHNT and CDR2 is YENEEA. For the CDR3, the DNA is TGTGCCAGCAGCTTAGATATGAGCAGTTCCTACGAGCAGTACTTC. Translating gives CASSLDMSSSYEQYF.

The chain couples TRBV4-3 to TRBJ2-3, with D possibly being TRBD1 (6 bases). CDR3 size: 15 residues. In germline, CDR1 is LGHNA, CDR2 YSLEER. Trimming took 5 bases from V and 2 from J, leaving 14 bases between them. The CDR3 sequence is CASSSGTFDTDTQYF. The CDR3 region has the DNA TGCGCCAGCAGCTCCGGGACATTCGACACAGATACGCAGTATTTT.

V usage is TRBV30 and J usage is TRBJ2-7; D is ambiguous. The CDR3 runs 11 residues. Germline lookup yields CDR1 GTSNPN and CDR2 SVGIG (reference sequence). V dropped 3 bases and J dropped 2 bases, with 5 bases sitting between them. The CDR3, as DNA: TGTGCCTGGAGCGGCCCCTACGAGCAGTACTTC. This translates into CAWSGPYEQYF.

The table lists this clone with a few counts. This chain joins TRBV11-3 and TRBJ2-1; D gene unclear. Trimming stripped 5 bases from V and 5 bases from J, with 19 bases between. CDR1 is SGHNT, CDR2 YENEEA, per germline. This CDR3 is built from 16 residues. The CDR3 coding sequence is TGTGCCAGCAGCCCGAACGGCGCGGTGATTAACAATGAGCAGTTCTTC. Its translation is CASSPNGAVINNEQFF.

This chain links TRBV30 with TRBJ1-5, with TRBD1 as a possible D gene (6 bases). Trimming removed 1 base from V and 3 bases from J, with 10 bases in between. The CDR3 is 14 residues long. Germline V gene lookup returns CDR1 GTSNPN and CDR2 SVGIG (reference sequence). The CDR3 DNA reads TGTGCCTGGAGTGAAGGACAGCCCAATCAGCCCCAGCATTTT. Translation gives CAWSEGQPNQPQHF.

The chain couples TRBV7-8 to TRBJ1-5, with D perhaps TRBD1 (5 bases). Deletions cut 2 bases from V and 0 bases from J, with 8 bases between. This CDR3 spans 15 amino acids. CDR1 and CDR2 (germline): SGHVS, FQNEAQ. The CDR3 region has the DNA TGTGCCAGCAGCTTAATCAGGGATAGCAATCAGCCCCAGCATTTT. Its translation is CASSLIRDSNQPQHF.

V and J are TRBV11-2 and TRBJ2-5; D is ambiguous. CDR3 length equals 11 residues. Trimming took 3 bases from V and 4 from J, leaving 3 bases between them. Germline values: CDR1 SGHAT, CDR2 FQNNGV. The CDR3 loop reads CASSFTETQYF. CDR3 sequence (DNA): TGTGCCAGCAGCTTCACAGAGACCCAGTACTTC.

This clone was observed a single time. The genes are TRBV11-2 and TRBJ1-2, with a tentative D call TRBD1 (5 bases). Trimming stripped 0 bases from V and 3 bases from J, with 5 bases between. CDR1 is SGHAT and CDR2 is FQNNGV in the germline V gene. This CDR3 comprises 13 residues. CDR3 DNA sequence: TGTGCCAGCAGCTTAGAGGGGGACTATGGCTACACCTTC. Encoded protein: CASSLEGDYGYTF.

The chain recombines TRBV11-2 with TRBJ1-2, with D perhaps TRBD1 (5 bases). In germline, CDR1 is SGHAT, CDR2 FQNNGV. The CDR3 totals 16 residues. Trimming removed 4 bases from V and 2 bases from J, with 17 bases in between. The CDR3 sequence is CASSSQGAGVNYGYTF. The CDR3 DNA sequence: TGTGCCAGCAGCTCTCAGGGCGCTGGTGTGAACTATGGCTACACCTTC. The whole variable domain, remainder taken from reference TRBV11-2 and TRBJ1-2, is EAGVAQSPRYKIIEKRQSVAFWCNPISGHATLYWYQQILGQGPKLLIQFQNNGVVDDSQLPKDRFSAERLKGVDSTLKIQPAKLEDSAVYLCASSSQGAGVNYGYTFGSGTRLTVV.

This chain joins TRBV10-3 and TRBJ1-3; D is undetermined. Per the germline V gene, CDR1 is ENHRY and CDR2 is SYGVKD. The V end lost 0 bases, the J end lost 4 bases, and 10 bases lay between the germline ends. The CDR3 runs 15 residues. CDR3 DNA: TGTGCCATCAGTGAGTCGCCAGGTTCAGGAAACACCATATATTTT. Amino acids: CAISESPGSGNTIYF.

This chain joins TRBV5-6 and TRBJ2-6; D may be TRBD1 (6 bases). Trimming pared 4 bases from V and 4 bases from J, leaving 12 bases between. This CDR3 is 15 amino acids long. Germline CDR1 SGHDT, CDR2 YYEEEE. The CDR3 DNA follows: TGTGCCAGCAGCAGACCAGGGGCCGGGGCCAACGTCCTGACTTTC. It is translated as CASSRPGAGANVLTF.

This chain connects TRBV28 to TRBJ1-1; 7 bases are a match to TRBD1. The length of the CDR3 is 14 residues. The trim removed 6 bases at V and 0 bases at J, leaving 4 bases unmatched. The germline CDR1 and CDR2 sequences are MDHEN and SYDVKM. In DNA form, the CDR3 reads TGTGCCAGCAGGGAAGGGACAGTGAACACTGAAGCTTTCTTT. As protein: CASREGTVNTEAFF.

The V gene is TRBV25-1, the J gene TRBJ1-3; the D gene is possibly TRBD1 (6 bases). Germline V lookup: CDR1 MGHDK, CDR2 SYGVNS. Trimming cost V 3 bases and J 2 bases, with 17 bases left between them. The CDR3 loop spans 17 amino acids. CDR3 bases: TGTGCCAGCAGTGATCTCCAGGGGCAGGGAACTGGAAACACCATATATTTT. It is translated as CASSDLQGQGTGNTIYF.

The gene calls are TRBV18 and TRBJ1-1; D is uncertain. Trimming took off 0 bases at V and 5 bases at J, with 4 bases between the two ends. Germline V gene sequence: CDR1 KGHSH, CDR2 LQKENI. The CDR3 loop spans 12 amino acids. CDR3 DNA: TGTGCCAGCTCACCACCGAGGACTGAAGCTTTCTTT. Protein sequence: CASSPPRTEAFF.

This clone counts as medium-sized. The chain links TRBV2 to TRBJ1-2; a weak D match, TRBD1 (5 bases). The V gene's germline CDR1 is SNHLY and CDR2 FYNNEI. Between the trimmed V and J ends, which lost 2 bases and 14 bases, there was a span of 12 bases. The CDR3 totals 11 residues. CDR3 protein: CASSEQGAGTF. CDR3 in DNA: TGTGCCAGCAGTGAACAAGGGGCAGGAACCTTC.

This clone was observed once. The chain uses TRBV7-8 and TRBJ2-4, with D perhaps matching TRBD1 (5 bases). CDR1 and CDR2 from the germline V gene are SGHVS and FQNEAQ. The CDR3 has 13 amino acids. Deletions cut 1 base from V and 9 bases from J, with 10 bases between. CDR3 DNA: TGTGCCAGCAGCTTAGTGACAGAGGCCATTCAGTACTTC. Translated, it gives CASSLVTEAIQYF.

This chain uses TRBV18 with TRBJ2-7, with 15 bases that match TRBD2. Germline lookup yields CDR1 KGHSH and CDR2 LQKENI. The CDR3 contains 16 residues. Trimming cost V 3 bases and J 7 bases; bases outside gene matches: 7. CDR3 in DNA: TGTGCCAGCTCACCTCGGACTAGCGGGGGGGCGGGGGAGCAGTACTTC. It specifies CASSPRTSGGAGEQYF.

V and J are TRBV7-9 and TRBJ1-2; unclear D gene. V was clipped by 1 base and J by 5 bases, with 5 bases between them. The germline gives CDR1 SEHNR, CDR2 FQNEAQ (reference sequence). This CDR3 has 12 residues. The CDR3 region has the DNA TGTGCCAGCAGCTTAGACGAATATGGCTACACCTTC. This gives the protein CASSLDEYGYTF.

V usage is TRBV5-1 and J usage is TRBJ2-1; 8 nucleotides line up with TRBD2. This CDR3 contains 14 residues. Looked up from germline, CDR1 is SGHRS and CDR2 is YFSETQ. Germline trimming cut 4 bases from V and 4 bases from J; bases unmatched to any gene: 4. The CDR3 DNA reads as TGCGCCAGCAGCGGGGCGGGAGGTTACAATGAGCAGTTCTTC. This translates into CASSGAGGYNEQFF. The complete variable domain, with remaining parts taken from reference TRBV5-1 and TRBJ2-1, reads KAGVTQTPRYLIKTRGQQVTLSCSPISGHRSVSWYQQTPGQGLQFLFEYFSETQRNKGNFPGRFSGRQFSNSRSEMNVSTLELGDSALYLCASSGAGGYNEQFFGPGTRLTVL.